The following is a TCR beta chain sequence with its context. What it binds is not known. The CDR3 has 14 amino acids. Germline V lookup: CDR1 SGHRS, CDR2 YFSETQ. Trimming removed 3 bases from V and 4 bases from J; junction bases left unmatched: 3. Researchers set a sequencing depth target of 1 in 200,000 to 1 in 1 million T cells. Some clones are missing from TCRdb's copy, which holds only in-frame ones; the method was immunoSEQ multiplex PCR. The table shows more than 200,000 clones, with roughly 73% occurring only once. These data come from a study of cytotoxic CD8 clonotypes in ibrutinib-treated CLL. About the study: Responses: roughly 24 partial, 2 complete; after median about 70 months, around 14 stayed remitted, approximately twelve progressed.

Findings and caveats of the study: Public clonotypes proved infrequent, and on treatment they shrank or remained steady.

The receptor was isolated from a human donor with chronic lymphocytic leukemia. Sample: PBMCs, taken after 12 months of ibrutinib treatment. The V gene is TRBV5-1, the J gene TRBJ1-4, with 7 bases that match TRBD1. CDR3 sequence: CASSSGQLNEKLFF. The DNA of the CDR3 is TGCGCCAGCAGCTCGGGACAGCTTAATGAAAAACTGTTTTTT.